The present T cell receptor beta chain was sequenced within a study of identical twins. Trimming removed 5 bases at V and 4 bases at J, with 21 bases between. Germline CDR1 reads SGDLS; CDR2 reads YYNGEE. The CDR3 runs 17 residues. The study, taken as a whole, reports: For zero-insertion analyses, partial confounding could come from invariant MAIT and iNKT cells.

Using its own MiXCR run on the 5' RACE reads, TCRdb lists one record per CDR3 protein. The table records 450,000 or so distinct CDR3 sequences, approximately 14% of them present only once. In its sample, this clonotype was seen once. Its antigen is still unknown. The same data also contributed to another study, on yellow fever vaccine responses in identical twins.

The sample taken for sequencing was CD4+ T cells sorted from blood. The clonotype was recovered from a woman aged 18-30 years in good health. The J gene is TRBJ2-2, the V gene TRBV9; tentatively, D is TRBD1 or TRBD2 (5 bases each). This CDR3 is CASSGASLSGTTGELFF. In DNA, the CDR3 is TGTGCCAGCAGTGGGGCTAGTCTAAGCGGCACCACCGGGGAGCTGTTTTTT.